Below, one T cell receptor (beta chain) is given with its context. Its specificity is unknown. Trimming cost V 0 bases and J 6 bases, with 11 bases left between them. The CDR3 consists of 15 residues. From germline, CDR1 is MNHEY and CDR2 SVGEGT. TCRdb ran MiXCR on the reads and lists one entry per CDR3 protein. The profile shows 750,000 to 950,000 distinct CDR3 sequences, 25% to 30% of them singletons. This entry comes from a study of T cell repertoires in cytomegalovirus infection. Study in general: Peptides in the study included HLA-C-restricted and HLA-B-restricted CMV epitopes.

Study-wide results and caveats: CMV carriers having the relevant HLA were flagged by cumulative public TCR beta family frequency. Dominating the ex vivo response were TCR beta clonotypes that were CMV-specific and HLA-C-restricted.

V and J are TRBV6-2 or TRBV6-3 and TRBJ1-4, with D unclear. The specimen comprised cultured CD8+ T cells from PBMCs, sampled from culture after CMV antigen stimulation. This TCR came from a human donor in good health (CMV status not recorded). Some clones in this sample may be carry-over from other donors' samples. The CDR3 nucleotides read TGTGCCAGCAGTTACTCGATGATTACCCATGAAAAACTGTTTTTT. It codes for CASSYSMITHEKLFF.